This entry lists 11 T cell receptor beta chains sequenced from one sample in a study of shared T cell receptors in the human thymus (TCRdb year 2021). The library was obtained by the immunoSEQ multiplex PCR assay. TCRdb obtained this table from immuneACCESS and retained in-frame rearrangements with V and J assigned. These tables miss some clones; where compared with another copy, unresolved V genes account for less than half of the shortfall, and the remainder is unexplained. Here the sample has 540,000 or so clones; more than 75% occur a single time. In total, the top ten clones hold 0.013% of the sample. The sample also formed part of further work on human thymus T cells.

Sequenced: thymocytes. The receptors here all came from a boy under two years old with a congenital heart defect. Donor details come from another sample of the same person, matched by shared clones.

The V and J genes are TRBV4-1 and TRBJ1-4, with D uncertain. V lost 0 bases and J 0 bases, leaving 2 bases between the germline ends. Germline assignment: CDR1 MGHRA and CDR2 YSYEKL. There are 14 residues in the CDR3. CDR3 coding DNA: TGCGCCAGCAGCCAAGACACAACTAATGAAAAACTGTTTTTT. The encoded protein is CASSQDTTNEKLFF.

This sequence joins TRBV30 and TRBJ2-1; D may be TRBD2 (6 bases). Germline V gene lookup returns CDR1 GTSNPN and CDR2 SVGIG (reference sequence). The ends were cut back, 0 bases at V and 4 bases at J, with 13 bases in the middle. The CDR3 length is 15 residues. DNA of the CDR3: TGTGCCTGGAGTGTACCCCACGGGAGATACAATGAGCAGTTCTTC. Protein product: CAWSVPHGRYNEQFF.

The chain joins TRBV4-1 to TRBJ2-7, with 8 bases matching TRBD2. V dropped 9 bases and J dropped 5; count of bases not matched to a gene: 12. Germline loops: CDR1 MGHRA, CDR2 YSYEKL. The CDR3 is made up of 14 amino acids. The chain's CDR3 is CARQRGTSCHEQYF. As DNA, the CDR3 is TGCGCCAGACAAAGAGGGACTAGTTGTCACGAGCAGTACTTC.

This rearrangement joins TRBV6-1 to TRBJ1-5, with 7 bases fitting TRBD1. CDR3 length: 16 amino acids. V lost 0 bases to trimming and J lost 3 bases; unmatched junction nucleotides: 5. Germline CDR1 and CDR2: MNHNS and SASEGT. The CDR3 here is CASSEADRPVNQPQHF. The CDR3 DNA follows: TGTGCCAGCAGTGAAGCGGACAGGCCCGTCAATCAGCCCCAGCATTTT.

The rearrangement links TRBV5-5 to TRBJ2-7; 7 bases align to TRBD1. The J segment lost 6 bases and the V segment lost 0 bases, leaving 6 bases of the junction unmatched. The CDR3 consists of 14 residues. Germline V gene lookup returns CDR1 SGHKS and CDR2 YYEKEE (reference sequence). CDR3 in DNA: TGTGCCAGCAGCTTGGAGGGTGACAGGGCCGAGCAGTACTTC. It codes for CASSLEGDRAEQYF.

The chain employs TRBV6-1 and TRBJ1-1; a weak D match, TRBD1 (5 bases). The CDR3 runs 15 residues. The germline V and J ends were trimmed by 1 base and 5 bases, with 14 bases remaining between them. Germline V CDR1 and CDR2: MNHNS, SASEGT. CDR3 DNA sequence: TGTGCCAGCAGTGAAGAGAAGGGGCTAGTTACTGAAGCTTTCTTT. Translating gives CASSEEKGLVTEAFF.

The rearrangement links TRBV19 to TRBJ1-3; tentative D call: TRBD1 (6 bases). The germline V gene encodes CDR1 LNHDA and CDR2 SQIVND (reference sequence). CDR3 length: 17 residues. Trimming left V 4 bases short and J 0 bases short, with 16 bases between. The CDR3 bases are TGTGCCAGTAGTACCGCCTTGGAGGACAGCTCTGGAAACACCATATATTTT. It yields the protein CASSTALEDSSGNTIYF.

The chain couples TRBV15 to TRBJ2-5, with 15 bases lining up with TRBD2. This CDR3 contains 19 residues. V shed 6 bases and J 4 bases; nucleotides not matched to a gene: 15. The germline CDR1 and CDR2 sequences are LNHNV and YYDKDF (reference sequence). The CDR3 coding sequence is TGTGCCACCAGTTCGGAGCCCGGACTAGCGGGAGGGGGCCGAGAGACCCAGTACTTC. Translation: CATSSEPGLAGGGRETQYF.

This CDR3 is CASREAGGELFF. In DNA, the CDR3 is TGTGCCAGCAGGGAAGCGGGGGGGGAGCTGTTTTTT. J is TRBJ2-2 and V is TRBV7-4; 7 bases fit TRBD2. In germline, CDR1 is SGHVT, CDR2 SQSDAQ. Trimming took 6 bases from V and 8 from J; bases not matched to a gene: 3. The CDR3 loop spans 12 amino acids.

The rearrangement joins TRBV5-1 to TRBJ1-5; TRBD1 matches at 9 bases. The CDR3 spans 14 residues. The germline gives CDR1 SGHRS, CDR2 YFSETQ. Losses at the gene ends were 0 bases for V and 5 bases for J; bases not matched to a gene: 0. The CDR3 here is CASSLGTGDQPQHF. CDR3 sequence (DNA): TGCGCCAGCAGCTTGGGGACAGGGGATCAGCCCCAGCATTTT.

V and J are TRBV5-1 and TRBJ2-2; possibly TRBD2 for D (6 bases). V was cut by 6 bases and J by 0 bases, with 12 bases left in between. The germline V gene encodes CDR1 SGHRS and CDR2 YFSETQ. The CDR3 length is 15 residues. The CDR3 region is CASMGRLANTGELFF. In DNA, the CDR3 is TGCGCCAGCATGGGGAGACTAGCGAACACCGGGGAGCTGTTTTTT.